This T cell receptor (beta chain) comes out of a study of blood T cells in healthy people across ages. CDR1 is ENHRY, CDR2 SYGVKD, per germline. The CDR3 consists of 18 residues. With 6 bases clipped from V and 0 bases from J, the junction kept 10 bases outside the gene matches. Per sample, at least 5 micrograms of total RNA were extracted. This clonotype was seen a few times. What it recognizes is unknown. Using a J-beta primer mix together with a sample-barcoded 5' primer, a second PCR was run for roughly 7 to 11 cycles. TCRdb recomputed calls from the 5' RACE reads with MiXCR, one row per CDR3 protein. The table shows 1.4 million to 1.5 million distinct CDR3 sequences, with approximately 40% occurring only once. Study observations and caveats: Naive T cell percentage and TCR beta diversity correlated strongly. Older age coincided with a roughly linear decline in TCR beta diversity per million T cells.

The sequenced sample was blood. The genes are TRBV10-3 and TRBJ1-6, with TRBD1 matching 8 bases. The origin of this receptor is a young woman in good health. Here the CDR3 DNA reads TGTGCCATCAGGAAAAAAGGACAGGGTAGCTCCTATAATTCACCCCTCCACTTT. It translates to CAIRKKGQGSSYNSPLHF.